These 30 T cell receptor beta chains were sequenced from one sample in a study of beta chain features in type 1 diabetes. All of the isolated RNA was reverse transcribed, so expressed TCRB transcripts were sequenced. Profiling relied on immunoSEQ multiplex PCR, and the TCRdb table lists in-frame clones only, not all of them. The data show about 340,000 clones, 8% seen once. The sample taken for sequencing was central memory CD4+ T cells from blood. The source is a woman aged 18 to 35 in good health.

The CDR3 here is CASSQPGGPYNEQFF. The CDR3 coding sequence is TGTGCCAGCAGCCAGCCGGGAGGCCCCTACAATGAGCAGTTCTTC. The genes are TRBV7-3 and TRBJ2-1; 7 bases agree with TRBD2. V lost 5 bases, J lost 2 bases, and 6 bases stayed unmatched. From germline, CDR1 is SGHTA and CDR2 FQGTGA. This CDR3 has 15 amino acids.

This clone was observed a few times. V gene TRBV28 combines with J gene TRBJ2-7, with a weak D call TRBD2 (5 bases). The CDR3 covers 12 residues. Per germline, CDR1 MDHEN and CDR2 SYDVKM. V lost 8 bases, J lost 0 bases, and 8 bases lay in between. CDR3 loop: CASGGFSYEQYF. CDR3 DNA: TGTGCCAGCGGCGGGTTCTCCTACGAGCAGTACTTC.

The chain employs TRBV27 and TRBJ2-7; TRBD2 agrees at 13 bases. Germline assignment: CDR1 MNHEY and CDR2 SMNVEV (reference sequence). This CDR3 has 16 residues. The J segment lost 4 bases and the V segment lost 6 bases, leaving 9 bases of the junction unmatched. Written as DNA, the CDR3 is TGTGCCAGCAGGTCAAAGACTAGCGGGGGGAGATACGAGCAGTACTTC. Protein product: CASRSKTSGGRYEQYF.

This clone was counted only a few times. The V and J genes are TRBV7-3 and TRBJ2-3, with a weak D call TRBD2 (5 bases). The V gene's germline CDR1 is SGHTA and CDR2 FQGTGA. The CDR3 spans 14 residues. V lost 2 bases and J 6 bases, leaving 12 bases between the germline ends. The CDR3 sequence is CASSLSLEGDTQYF. CDR3 bases: TGTGCCAGCAGCTTATCACTAGAAGGGGATACGCAGTATTTT.

This sequence joins TRBV4-1 and TRBJ2-3; 7 nucleotides line up with TRBD2. The CDR3 spans 14 residues. V lost 4 bases and J lost 5; bases outside the gene matches: 6. Germline V gives CDR1 MGHRA, CDR2 YSYEKL. CDR3 sequence: CASSRAGSGDTQYF. The CDR3, as DNA: TGCGCCAGCAGCCGAGCGGGATCTGGAGATACGCAGTATTTT.

The gene calls are TRBV7-9 and TRBJ2-7; D possibly matches TRBD1 or TRBD2 (5 bases each). This CDR3 has 16 residues. V was clipped by 3 bases and J by 4 bases, with 19 bases between them. The V gene's germline CDR1 is SEHNR and CDR2 FQNEAQ (reference sequence). The CDR3 is CASSFGTDPSQYEQYF. In DNA form, the CDR3 reads TGTGCCAGCAGCTTTGGGACGGACCCCTCTCAGTACGAGCAGTACTTC. Full variable domain (remainder filled in from reference TRBV7-9 and TRBJ2-7): DTGVSQNPRHKITKRGQNVTFRCDPISEHNRLYWYRQTLGQGPEFLTYFQNEAQLEKSRLLSDRFSAERPKGSFSTLEIQRTEQGDSAMYLCASSFGTDPSQYEQYFGPGTRLTVT.

This clone has just a few counts. The chain combines TRBV10-3 with TRBJ2-7; 7 positions agree with TRBD1. The germline CDR1 and CDR2 sequences are ENHRY and SYGVKD. The J segment lost 3 bases and the V segment lost 6 bases, leaving 8 bases of the junction unmatched. The CDR3 runs to 14 residues. CDR3: CAIRTGTDGYEQYF. The CDR3 DNA is TGTGCCATCAGAACCGGGACAGACGGCTACGAGCAGTACTTC.

The chain links TRBV27 to TRBJ2-1, with 14 nucleotides matching TRBD2. V dropped 5 bases and J dropped 8; count of bases not matched to a gene: 8. The germline CDR1 and CDR2 sequences are MNHEY and SMNVEV (reference sequence). This CDR3 contains 16 residues. CDR3 in amino acids: CASSLWTSGRPDEQFF. The CDR3 DNA reads TGTGCCAGCAGTCTTTGGACTAGCGGGAGGCCGGATGAGCAGTTCTTC.

This clone was recorded many times. The rearrangement links TRBV14 to TRBJ2-1, with TRBD2 matching over 8 bases. This CDR3 is 17 amino acids long. Unmatched junction bases numbered 9, after V lost 2 bases and J lost 3 bases. Germline V lookup: CDR1 SGHDN, CDR2 FVKESK. CDR3 DNA: TGTGCCAGCAGCCAAACTGTAGCGGGACGGGTCTACAATGAGCAGTTCTTC. The encoded protein is CASSQTVAGRVYNEQFF.

In its sample, this clone was seen many times. The chain carries TRBV7-2 and TRBJ2-1, with no clear D. Germline V gene sequence: CDR1 SGHTA, CDR2 FQGNSA. CDR3 length equals 13 residues. The V end lost 2 bases, the J end lost 2 bases, and 4 bases lay between the germline ends. The DNA of the CDR3 is TGTGCCAGCAGCTTACCGGCCTACAATGAGCAGTTCTTC. This translates into CASSLPAYNEQFF.

V usage is TRBV7-9 and J usage is TRBJ2-3; the D gene is possibly TRBD2 (5 bases). The CDR3 has 12 amino acids. Germline CDR1 and CDR2: SEHNR and FQNEAQ (reference sequence). V lost 5 bases to trimming and J lost 7 bases, with 10 bases between them. Here the CDR3 DNA reads TGTGCCAGCAGCACAGCTAGCTATACGCAGTATTTT. This translates into CASSTASYTQYF.

This rearrangement joins TRBV28 to TRBJ1-2; D gene ambiguous. V was clipped by 2 bases and J by 4 bases, with 11 bases between them. The germline V gene encodes CDR1 MDHEN and CDR2 SYDVKM. CDR3 length: 14 amino acids. The CDR3 bases are TGTGCCAGCAGTTTAAACGTTGTAGTCTATGGCTACACCTTC. This encodes CASSLNVVVYGYTF.

This clone was picked up a small number of times. This chain uses TRBV28 with TRBJ1-2, with D possibly being TRBD1 (6 bases). V lost 6 bases and J 7 bases, leaving 24 bases between the germline ends. CDR3 length: 16 amino acids. Germline CDR1 reads MDHEN; CDR2 reads SYDVKM. The CDR3 sequence is CASRPGQRGGKGGYTF. The CDR3 region has the DNA TGTGCCAGCAGACCCGGACAGCGAGGTGGGAAGGGTGGCTACACCTTC.

This chain links TRBV5-1 with TRBJ1-1; TRBD1 is a possible D gene (6 bases). CDR3 length: 13 amino acids. V was cut by 2 bases and J by 11 bases, with 16 bases left in between. In germline, CDR1 is SGHRS, CDR2 YFSETQ. CDR3 nucleotides: TGCGCCAGCAGCTTAGAATTACAGGGTGAGGCTTTCTTT. Translated, it gives CASSLELQGEAFF.

The sample holds a few counts of this clone. This sequence joins TRBV27 and TRBJ2-1; 9 bases agree with TRBD1. V was pared by 5 bases and J by 10 bases, with 9 bases of the junction left unmatched. Germline CDR1 is MNHEY and CDR2 is SMNVEV (reference sequence). The CDR3 runs to 14 residues. CDR3 bases: TGTGCCAGCAGTGGAGGACAGGGGATGGGGGAGCAGTTCTTC. The encoded protein is CASSGGQGMGEQFF.

This clone was counted between two and nine times. V usage is TRBV19 and J usage is TRBJ2-3; 9 bases are a match to TRBD2. CDR3 length: 15 amino acids. J gave up 1 base and V 7 bases, and 6 bases lay outside the gene matches. Per the germline V gene, CDR1 is LNHDA and CDR2 is SQIVND (reference sequence). The CDR3 nucleotides read TGTGCCAGTACCCTCGGCGGGAGGGGCACAGATACGCAGTATTTT. It translates to CASTLGGRGTDTQYF. Full variable domain (rest looked up from reference TRBV19 and TRBJ2-3): DGGITQSPKYLFRKEGQNVTLSCEQNLNHDAMYWYRQDPGQGLRLIYYSQIVNDFQKGDIAEGYSVSREKKESFPLTVTSAQKNPTAFYLCASTLGGRGTDTQYFGPGTRLTVL.

This clone was counted at least ten times. An end of the junction differs from the germline gene, which may be a read error. V gene TRBV5-1 combines with J gene TRBJ2-3; the D is unclear. CDR1 is SGHRS, CDR2 YFSETQ, per germline. This CDR3 has 14 residues. In nucleotides, the CDR3 is TGCGCCAGCAGCTCCGGTCTGACCACAAATACGCAGTATTTT. Its protein is CASSSGLTTNTQYF.

In its sample, this clone was seen a few times. The V and J genes are TRBV27 and TRBJ2-7; the D gene is possibly TRBD2 (6 bases). V lost 6 bases to trimming and J lost 0 bases, with 12 bases between them. There are 14 residues in the CDR3. CDR1 is MNHEY and CDR2 is SMNVEV in the germline V gene (reference sequence). CDR3 sequence (DNA): TGTGCCAGCAGGGGTAGCGGAGACTCCTACGAGCAGTACTTC. It yields the protein CASRGSGDSYEQYF.

V is TRBV4-3 and J is TRBJ2-7; D not certain. Deletions cut 0 bases from V and 2 bases from J, with 14 bases between. The CDR3 contains 16 residues. The germline V gene encodes CDR1 LGHNA and CDR2 YSLEER. The CDR3 spells CASSQDFTSFPYEQYF. CDR3 sequence (DNA): TGCGCCAGCAGCCAAGATTTTACTTCGTTTCCCTACGAGCAGTACTTC.

The chain couples TRBV19 to TRBJ1-1, with D unresolved. The CDR3 covers 14 residues. Germline V gives CDR1 LNHDA, CDR2 SQIVND (reference sequence). The V end lost 5 bases, the J end lost 0 bases, and 10 bases lay between the germline ends. Here the CDR3 DNA reads TGTGCCAGTAGTCTCGCCGCAATGAACACTGAAGCTTTCTTT. Translating it yields CASSLAAMNTEAFF.

The V call is TRBV5-1, the J call TRBJ2-3; TRBD1 or TRBD2 may be the D gene (5 bases each). CDR3 length: 16 amino acids. The germline CDR1 and CDR2 sequences are SGHRS and YFSETQ. The V end was cut by 4 bases, the J end by 1 base, with 16 bases between. CDR3 sequence (DNA): TGCGCCAGCAGCAGGCCTCCGGGACCTCGCACAGATACGCAGTATTTT. This gives the protein CASSRPPGPRTDTQYF. Supplemented by reference TRBV5-1 and TRBJ2-3, the full variable domain reads KAGVTQTPRYLIKTRGQQVTLSCSPISGHRSVSWYQQTPGQGLQFLFEYFSETQRNKGNFPGRFSGRQFSNSRSEMNVSTLELGDSALYLCASSRPPGPRTDTQYFGPGTRLTVL.

The sample holds a few counts of this clone. The chain joins TRBV9 to TRBJ2-1, with D possibly TRBD2 on 6 matching bases. The CDR3 totals 15 residues. Germline CDR1 reads SGDLS; CDR2 reads YYNGEE. Trimming left V 1 base short and J 4 bases short, with 12 bases between. CDR3 in amino acids: CASSVSGTGYNEQFF. As DNA, the CDR3 is TGTGCCAGCAGCGTATCCGGGACTGGTTACAATGAGCAGTTCTTC.

This clone was detected a few times. J is TRBJ2-4 and V is TRBV7-2; D possibly corresponds to TRBD1 (5 bases). V was pared by 5 bases and J by 6 bases, with 17 bases between. The CDR3 length is 15 residues. Germline V CDR1 and CDR2: SGHTA, FQGNSA. This CDR3 reads CASSPTWGRGNIQYF. The CDR3 nucleotides are TGTGCCAGCAGCCCCACTTGGGGAAGGGGAAACATTCAGTACTTC. The full variable domain, completed using reference TRBV7-2 and TRBJ2-4, is GAGVSQSPSNKVTEKGKDVELRCDPISGHTALYWYRQSLGQGLEFLIYFQGNSAPDKSGLPSDRFSAERTGGSVSTLTIQRTQQEDSAVYLCASSPTWGRGNIQYFGAGTRLSVL.

This clone was seen many times. In DNA form, the CDR3 reads TGTGCCAGCAGGAGACTAGCGGGATTCGACAATGAGCAGTTCTTC. Encoded protein: CASRRLAGFDNEQFF. The chain links TRBV2 to TRBJ2-1; 11 bases line up with TRBD2. CDR1 and CDR2 from the germline V gene are SNHLY and FYNNEI. The CDR3 totals 15 residues. With 6 bases clipped from V and 5 bases from J, the junction kept 6 bases outside the gene matches.

The J gene is TRBJ2-1, the V gene TRBV6-5; 11 bases are a match to TRBD2. The CDR3 contains 15 residues. The V and J ends lost 6 bases and 7 bases, in that order; junction bases with no gene match: 8. The germline gives CDR1 MNHEY, CDR2 SVGAGI. For the CDR3, the DNA is TGTGCCAGCAGGCGAATAGCGGGAGGGTATAATGAGCAGTTCTTC. This sequence encodes CASRRIAGGYNEQFF.

V is TRBV7-2 and J is TRBJ2-7; D is undetermined. The CDR3 runs to 13 residues. The germline CDR1 and CDR2 sequences are SGHTA and FQGNSA. Trimming left V 5 bases short and J 3 bases short, with 11 bases between. CDR3 sequence: CASSPLIGYEQYF. DNA of the CDR3: TGTGCCAGCAGCCCCTTAATTGGCTACGAGCAGTACTTC. Looking up the rest from reference TRBV7-2 and TRBJ2-7 gives the full variable domain: GAGVSQSPSNKVTEKGKDVELRCDPISGHTALYWYRQSLGQGLEFLIYFQGNSAPDKSGLPSDRFSAERTGGSVSTLTIQRTQQEDSAVYLCASSPLIGYEQYFGPGTRLTVT.

J is TRBJ2-1 and V is TRBV7-2; TRBD2 agrees at 9 bases. Germline lookup yields CDR1 SGHTA and CDR2 FQGNSA. The ends lost 2 bases at V and 0 bases at J; junction bases unmatched: 8. This CDR3 contains 18 residues. CDR3 coding DNA: TGTGCCAGCAGCTTAAGGCCCACACTAGCGGGCTCCTACAATGAGCAGTTCTTC. Its translation: CASSLRPTLAGSYNEQFF.

V is TRBV25-1 and J is TRBJ2-1; D not certain. Germline lookup yields CDR1 MGHDK and CDR2 SYGVNS. Trimming took off 6 bases at V and 6 bases at J, with 15 bases between the two ends. This CDR3 is built from 14 residues. The CDR3 spells CASSLRTGFNEQFF. In nucleotides, the CDR3 is TGTGCCAGCAGCCTACGCACCGGGTTCAATGAGCAGTTCTTC.

The genes are TRBV4-3 and TRBJ2-2; D is unresolved. The CDR3 consists of 16 residues. The ends were cut back, 0 bases at V and 1 base at J, with 9 bases in the middle. Germline V lookup: CDR1 LGHNA, CDR2 YSLEER. CDR3 loop: CASSQDLTMNTGELFF. Here the CDR3 DNA reads TGCGCCAGCAGCCAAGATTTAACTATGAACACCGGGGAGCTGTTTTTT.

In its sample, this clone was seen a few times. Distinct nucleotide sequences in the sample also encode this CDR3. The genes are TRBV20-1 and TRBJ2-1; no firm D call. V was clipped by 5 bases and J by 3 bases, with 5 bases between them. The CDR3 consists of 11 residues. In germline, CDR1 is DFQATT, CDR2 SNEGSKA (reference sequence). The CDR3 DNA reads as TGCAGTGCTCCTGACTACAATGAGCAGTTCTTC. This encodes CSAPDYNEQFF.